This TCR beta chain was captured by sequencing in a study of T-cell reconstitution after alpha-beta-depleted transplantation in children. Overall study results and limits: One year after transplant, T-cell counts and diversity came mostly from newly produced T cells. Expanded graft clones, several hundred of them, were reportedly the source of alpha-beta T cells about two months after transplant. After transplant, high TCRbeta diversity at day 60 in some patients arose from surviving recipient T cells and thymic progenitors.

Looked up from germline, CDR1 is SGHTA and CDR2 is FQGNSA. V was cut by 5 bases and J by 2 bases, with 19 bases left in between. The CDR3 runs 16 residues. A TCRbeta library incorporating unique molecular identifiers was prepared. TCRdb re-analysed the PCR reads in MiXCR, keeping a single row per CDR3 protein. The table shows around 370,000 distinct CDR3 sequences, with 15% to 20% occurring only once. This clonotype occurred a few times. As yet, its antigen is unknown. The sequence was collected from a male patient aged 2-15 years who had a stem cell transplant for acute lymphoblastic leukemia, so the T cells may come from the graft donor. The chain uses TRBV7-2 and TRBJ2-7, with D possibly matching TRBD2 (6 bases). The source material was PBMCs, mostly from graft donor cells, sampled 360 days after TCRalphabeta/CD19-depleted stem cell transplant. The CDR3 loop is CASSPLGGTFTYEQYF. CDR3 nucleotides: TGTGCCAGCAGCCCTCTGGGCGGGACTTTTACCTACGAGCAGTACTTC.